This TCR beta chain is from a study of cytomegalovirus exposure and HLA in healthy donors. The CDR3 has 12 amino acids. Germline V gene data show CDR1 as SGHDN and CDR2 as FVKESK. The trim removed 6 bases at V and 7 bases at J, leaving 5 bases unmatched. PCR primers comprised 60 Vbeta and 13 Jbeta primers. Only in-frame clones appear in the TCRdb table, and some are missing; sequencing was by immunoSEQ multiplex PCR. The sample records under 200,000 clones, approximately 80% being singletons. The receptor's source is a woman in her thirties in good health and CMV-seropositive. The sample taken for sequencing was PBMCs. The chain carries TRBV14 and TRBJ2-5; 7 positions match TRBD1. CDR3 sequence: CASRQGLGTQYF. CDR3 coding DNA: TGTGCCAGCAGACAGGGGTTGGGGACCCAGTACTTC.